The next 10 T cell receptor beta chains were all read from a single sample in a study of blood T cell repertoires in COVID-19. TCRdb's copy holds only in-frame clones and misses some; the assay was immunoSEQ multiplex PCR. The profile shows about 310,000 clones, about nine tenths of them singletons. Sequencing was done on a sample of PBMCs or T cells enriched from blood (not recorded which). The receptor set was obtained from a young woman who had recovered from COVID-19.

The chain employs TRBV11-2 and TRBJ1-6; a possible D gene is TRBD1 (6 bases). CDR1 SGHAT and CDR2 FQNNGV come from the germline V gene. Trimming took 5 bases from V and 9 from J, leaving 17 bases between them. The CDR3 totals 15 residues. CDR3 in amino acids: CASSQQGRTGSPLHF. CDR3 bases: TGTGCCAGCAGCCAACAGGGTAGGACGGGTTCACCCCTCCACTTT.

The V gene is TRBV4-3, the J gene TRBJ1-2; D may be TRBD1 (5 bases). The CDR3 totals 15 residues. From germline, CDR1 is LGHNA and CDR2 YSLEER. Trimming pared 0 bases from V and 2 bases from J, leaving 10 bases between. The CDR3: CASSQDYRTNYGYTF. CDR3 coding DNA: TGCGCCAGCAGCCAAGATTACAGGACAAACTATGGCTACACCTTC.

The rearrangement links TRBV7-8 to TRBJ1-5, with D tentatively TRBD1 (5 bases). The V and J ends lost 1 base and 5 bases respectively, with 18 bases between them. The CDR3 sequence is 17 residues long. Germline V lookup: CDR1 SGHVS, CDR2 FQNEAQ. In nucleotides, the CDR3 is TGTGCCAGCAGCTTAGTTTTTAAGGGGCTGGGGTATCAGCCCCAGCATTTT. It is translated as CASSLVFKGLGYQPQHF.

The chain carries TRBV4-2 and TRBJ2-5; 9 nucleotides match TRBD2. The V gene's germline CDR1 is LGHNA and CDR2 YNFKEQ. V lost 0 bases and J lost 2; bases outside the gene matches: 7. The CDR3 covers 17 residues. CDR3 region: CASSQDWGSGGQETQYF. The CDR3 DNA reads TGTGCCAGCAGCCAAGATTGGGGTAGCGGGGGACAAGAGACCCAGTACTTC.

J is TRBJ2-7 and V is TRBV4-2; no clear D gene. Germline loops: CDR1 LGHNA, CDR2 YNFKEQ. V was trimmed by 0 bases and J by 4 bases, leaving 10 bases between them. The CDR3 runs to 14 residues. CDR3 loop: CASSQEVLSYEQYF. The CDR3 DNA reads TGTGCCAGCAGCCAAGAGGTCCTATCGTACGAGCAGTACTTC.

The genes are TRBV5-4 and TRBJ2-7; D may be TRBD2 (5 bases). This CDR3 has 13 amino acids. Germline lookup yields CDR1 SGHNT and CDR2 YYREEE (reference sequence). Between the trimmed V and J ends, which lost 0 bases and 5 bases, there was a span of 9 bases. This CDR3 reads CASSLDGGNEQYF. The CDR3 nucleotides read TGTGCCAGCAGCTTGGACGGAGGTAACGAGCAGTACTTC. The variable domain in full, completed from reference TRBV5-4 and TRBJ2-7, reads ETGVTQSPTHLIKTRGQQVTLRCSSQSGHNTVSWYQQALGQGPQFIFQYYREEENGRGNFPPRFSGLQFPNYSSELNVNALELDDSALYLCASSLDGGNEQYFGPGTRLTVT.

The genes are TRBV7-2 and TRBJ1-3, with 7 bases that match TRBD1. Losses at the gene ends were 1 base for V and 2 bases for J; bases not matched to a gene: 8. From germline, CDR1 is SGHTA and CDR2 FQGNSA. The CDR3 consists of 17 residues. CDR3 sequence: CASSLDVGQMTGNTIYF. The CDR3 DNA is TGTGCCAGCAGCTTAGACGTGGGACAGATGACTGGAAACACCATATATTTT.

V is TRBV7-9 and J is TRBJ1-2; 8 nucleotides match TRBD1. V was pared by 3 bases and J by 6 bases, with 6 bases of the junction left unmatched. Germline assignment: CDR1 SEHNR and CDR2 FQNEAQ (reference sequence). The CDR3 has 14 residues. The DNA for the CDR3 is TGTGCCAGCAGCTTGGTGACAGGGGAGAATGGCTACACCTTC. Amino acid sequence: CASSLVTGENGYTF. Complete variable domain (other parts from reference TRBV7-9 and TRBJ1-2): DTGVSQNPRHKITKRGQNVTFRCDPISEHNRLYWYRQTLGQGPEFLTYFQNEAQLEKSRLLSDRFSAERPKGSFSTLEIQRTEQGDSAMYLCASSLVTGENGYTFGSGTRLTVV.

This clone was observed a few times. This chain joins TRBV27 and TRBJ2-1; 7 bases match TRBD1. Germline V gives CDR1 MNHEY, CDR2 SMNVEV (reference sequence). After removal of 3 bases from V and 10 bases from J, the junction contained 6 bases not matched to a gene. The CDR3 is 13 residues long. The CDR3 sequence is CASSLNRGWEQFF. In DNA, the CDR3 is TGTGCCAGCAGTTTGAACAGGGGTTGGGAGCAGTTCTTC.

This rearrangement joins TRBV11-2 to TRBJ2-1; TRBD2 might be the D (6 bases). CDR3 length: 16 residues. V shed 5 bases and J shed 3 bases, with 17 bases lying between them. CDR1 and CDR2 from the germline V gene are SGHAT and FQNNGV. CDR3 amino acids: CASSETPGGIYNEQFF. CDR3 nucleotides: TGTGCCAGCAGCGAGACCCCCGGGGGTATCTACAATGAGCAGTTCTTC.